Sequencing of this T cell receptor beta chain was carried out in a study of early T cells in non-severe SARS-CoV-2 infection. In the study overall: Unpaired chains resulted from sequencing bulk RNA of unsorted whole blood.

Trimming took 1 base from V and 4 from J, leaving 6 bases between them. Germline CDR1 and CDR2: SGHRS and YFSETQ. The CDR3 contains 12 residues. Attachment of unique molecular identifiers to individual cDNA molecules was performed. TCRdb reanalysed the 5' RACE reads using MiXCR and keeps one entry per CDR3 protein. The repertoire includes 70,000 to 85,000 distinct CDR3 sequences, 12% of them detected once, and under 3% sits in the top ten. There are many counts of this clonotype. This TCR was recovered from an adult who was a healthcare worker with PCR-confirmed SARS-CoV-2 infection or an uninfected control (not recorded which). Material: whole blood. V and J are TRBV5-1 and TRBJ2-7; D perhaps matches TRBD1 (6 bases). CDR3 sequence (DNA): TGCGCCAGCAGCTTGACAGGGTACGAGCAGTACTTC. Its translation is CASSLTGYEQYF. Based on the CDR3 plus reference TRBV5-1 and TRBJ2-7, the full variable domain is KAGVTQTPRYLIKTRGQQVTLSCSPISGHRSVSWYQQTPGQGLQFLFEYFSETQRNKGNFPGRFSGRQFSNSRSEMNVSTLELGDSALYLCASSLTGYEQYFGPGTRLTVT.